The 9 T cell receptor beta chains reported below all come from one sample, sequenced in a study of monozygotic twins with cystic fibrosis. The protocol was immunoSEQ multiplex PCR, while the TCRdb copy is restricted to in-frame clones and leaves out a portion. The sample lists about 20,000 clones, roughly nine tenths occurring once. Sequencing used blood. These receptors all stem from a girl aged 2-10 years with cystic fibrosis.

The gene calls are TRBV11-3 and TRBJ2-3; 9 bases map to TRBD2. Germline V gives CDR1 SGHNT, CDR2 YENEEA. Trimming at V came to 3 bases and at J to 4 bases, leaving 2 bases not matched to a gene. There are 14 residues in the CDR3. DNA of the CDR3: TGTGCCAGCAGCTTCAGCGGGAGGCCAGATACGCAGTATTTT. This gives the protein CASSFSGRPDTQYF.

Here the CDR3 reads CASSPRPGTYEQYF. The CDR3 DNA reads as TGTGCCAGCAGTCCCCGACCCGGAACCTACGAGCAGTACTTC. The chain combines TRBV5-4 with TRBJ2-7, with D hard to call. Germline V CDR1 and CDR2: SGHNT, YYREEE (reference sequence). The CDR3 totals 14 residues. The V end was cut by 5 bases, the J end by 2 bases, with 14 bases between.

The rearrangement links TRBV10-3 to TRBJ2-1; D not resolved. CDR3 length: 15 residues. Germline CDR1 ENHRY, CDR2 SYGVKD. V was cut by 0 bases and J by 7 bases, with 13 bases left in between. For the CDR3, the DNA is TGTGCCATCAGTGAGTCAGGCGGTGAACTGAATGAGCAGTTCTTC. Translating it yields CAISESGGELNEQFF.

The genes are TRBV19 and TRBJ1-4, with a weak D call TRBD1 (6 bases). The V gene lost 6 bases and the J gene lost 5 bases, with 13 bases spanning the gap. CDR3 length: 14 amino acids. The germline V gene encodes CDR1 LNHDA and CDR2 SQIVND (reference sequence). The CDR3 spells CASSTSTGNEKLFF. The CDR3 nucleotides read TGTGCCAGTAGCACATCGACAGGAAATGAAAAACTGTTTTTT. Full variable domain (outside the CDR3, taken from reference TRBV19 and TRBJ1-4): DGGITQSPKYLFRKEGQNVTLSCEQNLNHDAMYWYRQDPGQGLRLIYYSQIVNDFQKGDIAEGYSVSREKKESFPLTVTSAQKNPTAFYLCASSTSTGNEKLFFGSGTQLSVL.

The chain is built from TRBV12-2 and TRBJ1-2. TRBV12-2 counts as a pseudogene. The CDR3 contains 16 residues. The DNA of the CDR3 is TGTGCAAGTCGCTTCACCGGGACCGTCATTAATTATGGCTACACCTTC. Translation: CASRFTGTVINYGYTF.

This clone came up once. The rearrangement links TRBV7-2 to TRBJ1-2, with TRBD1 matching 8 bases. V gave up 1 base and J gave up 1 base; unmatched junction bases: 8. Germline-derived CDR1 and CDR2 are SGHTA and FQGNSA. This CDR3 comprises 17 residues. The DNA for the CDR3 is TGTGCCAGCAGCTTAGAGGGCCAGGGGGCGGTTAACTATGGCTACACCTTC. Its protein product is CASSLEGQGAVNYGYTF.

This rearrangement joins TRBV2 to TRBJ1-2; the D is unclear. Deletions cut 11 bases from V and 6 bases from J, with 16 bases between. Germline V CDR1 and CDR2: SNHLY, FYNNEI. The CDR3 is 12 residues long. This chain's CDR3 is CAGIPLIDGYTF. DNA for the CDR3: TGTGCCGGAATCCCACTTATAGATGGCTACACCTTC.

The chain joins TRBV7-6 to TRBJ1-1, with D tentatively TRBD1 (5 bases). This CDR3 contains 13 residues. Per germline, CDR1 SGHVS and CDR2 FNYEAQ. Trimming took off 4 bases at V and 1 base at J, with 7 bases between the two ends. CDR3 loop: CASSSGTNTEAFF. The CDR3, as DNA: TGTGCCAGCAGCTCCGGGACGAACACTGAAGCTTTCTTT.

V is TRBV4-1 and J is TRBJ2-5; no clear D. From germline, CDR1 is MGHRA and CDR2 YSYEKL. Trimming took 0 bases from V and 1 from J, leaving 9 bases between them. CDR3 length: 15 amino acids. DNA for the CDR3: TGCGCCAGCAGCCAAGATGCGGCGGTCCAAGAGACCCAGTACTTC. Translation: CASSQDAAVQETQYF.